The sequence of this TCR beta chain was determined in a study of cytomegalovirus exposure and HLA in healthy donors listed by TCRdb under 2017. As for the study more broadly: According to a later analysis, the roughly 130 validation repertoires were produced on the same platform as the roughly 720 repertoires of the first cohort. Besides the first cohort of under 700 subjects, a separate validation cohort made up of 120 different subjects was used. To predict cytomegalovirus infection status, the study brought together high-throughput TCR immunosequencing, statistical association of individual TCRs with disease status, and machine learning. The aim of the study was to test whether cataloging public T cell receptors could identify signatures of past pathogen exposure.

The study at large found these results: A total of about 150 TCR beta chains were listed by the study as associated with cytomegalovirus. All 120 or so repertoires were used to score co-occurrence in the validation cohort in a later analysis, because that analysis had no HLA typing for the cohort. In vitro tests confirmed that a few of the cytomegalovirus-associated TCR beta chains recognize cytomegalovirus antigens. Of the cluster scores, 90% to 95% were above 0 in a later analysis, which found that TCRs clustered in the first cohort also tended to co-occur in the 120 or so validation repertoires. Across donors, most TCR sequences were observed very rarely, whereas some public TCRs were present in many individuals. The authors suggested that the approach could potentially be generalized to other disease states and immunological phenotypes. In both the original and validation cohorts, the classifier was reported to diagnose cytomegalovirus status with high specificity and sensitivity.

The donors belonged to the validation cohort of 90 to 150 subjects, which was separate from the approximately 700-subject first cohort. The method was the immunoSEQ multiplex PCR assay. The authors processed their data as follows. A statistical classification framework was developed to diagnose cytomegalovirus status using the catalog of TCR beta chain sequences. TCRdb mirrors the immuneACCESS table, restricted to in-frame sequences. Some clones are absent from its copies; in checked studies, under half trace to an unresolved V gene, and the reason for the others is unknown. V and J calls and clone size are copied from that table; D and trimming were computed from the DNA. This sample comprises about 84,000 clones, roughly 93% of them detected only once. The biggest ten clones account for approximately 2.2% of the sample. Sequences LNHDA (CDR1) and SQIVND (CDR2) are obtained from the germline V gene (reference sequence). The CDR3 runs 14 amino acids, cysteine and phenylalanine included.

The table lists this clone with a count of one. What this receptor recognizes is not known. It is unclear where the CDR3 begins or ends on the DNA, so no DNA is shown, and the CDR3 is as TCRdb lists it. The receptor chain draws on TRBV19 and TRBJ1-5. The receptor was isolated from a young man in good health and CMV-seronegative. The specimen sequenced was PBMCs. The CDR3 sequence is CASTSGNRNQPQHF.